One T cell receptor (beta chain) is described in this entry. What this receptor recognizes is not known. Nothing much larger sits one base from this clone, and base qualities are not available. The study was a case-control design nested within a healthcare worker cohort in London, UK, with weekly nasopharyngeal swab PCR tests and blood sampling. Healthcare workers were recruited between 23 and 31 March 2020, during the week of the UK lockdown, and were followed weekly for up to roughly 15 weeks. The sample comes from a study of early T cells in non-severe SARS-CoV-2 infection (dated by TCRdb to the early 2020s). Context from the whole study: Bulk RNA from unsorted whole blood was used for TCR sequencing, so alpha and beta chains could not be paired. What the authors observed across the whole study: VDJdb matching was skewed toward anti-spike CD8 responses and likely underestimated virus-specific expansions, missing private and CD4 specificities.

CDR1 and CDR2 are drawn from the germline V gene (reference sequence): MNHNY, SVGAGI. From cysteine to phenylalanine, the CDR3 is 16 amino acids long. Only the CDR3 DNA stays, 48 bases, in frame from base 1. V is cut by 6 bases and J by 1 base, and the space between the germline ends is 18 bases. Preparation of the library involved 5' RACE. These reads were obtained on a NextSeq 500. Unique molecular identifiers were attached to individual cDNA molecules in the TCR library protocol so that sequencing error and PCR bias could be corrected. Both TCR alpha and beta chains were sequenced, and tight co-correlation was observed between alpha and beta sequence abundances in each sample. For the original study's pipeline: V gene, J gene and CDR3 annotation of TCR sequences was performed with Decombinator V4. Expanded TCRs were defined as changing significantly between any two time points under a Poisson model with p below 0.0001. TCR abundances were normalised to the total number of TCRs sequenced in each sample and reported as counts per million. TRAV1-2 paired with TRAJ12, TRAJ20 or TRAJ33 defined MAIT TCRs, while TRAV10 paired with TRAJ18 defined iNKT TCRs. VDJdb, accessed on 1 November 2021, was searched for TCRs annotated for CMV, EBV and SARS-CoV-2, and TCRs annotated for more than one antigen were excluded. TCRdb ran its own pipeline on the public reads, namely fastp trimming at Q25 and MiXCR clone calling, and kept in-frame beta chains. Here each entry gathers all rows of one CDR3 protein and keeps the most common genes and DNA. The V and J calls here are based on TCRdb, not the publication. A total of about 100,000 distinct CDR3 sequences appear in this sample, around 13% of them only once. The ten biggest clones cover around 2.4% of the sample.

The sequencing sample was made of whole blood. The chain is encoded by TRBV6-6 joined to TRBJ1-2, with the identity of the D gene unclear. This TCR was recovered from an adult who was a healthcare worker with PCR-confirmed SARS-CoV-2 infection or an uninfected control (not recorded which). The bases read TGTGCCAGCAGCCCCTGGGCCCTCTTATATAACTATGGCTACACCTTC. Its product reads: CASSPWALLYNYGYTF.